What follows are 26 T cell receptor beta chains derived from one specimen sequenced in a study of CD8+CD57+ T cells in acquired aplastic anemia. TCR beta VDJ and CDR3 profiles were obtained from a genomic DNA template. TCRdb reprocessed the reads via MiXCR and lists one record per CDR3 protein. The sample carries about 130,000 distinct CDR3 sequences, more than 40% recorded once. Sample: sorted CD4+, CD8+, or CD8+CD57+ T cells (not recorded which) from PBMCs. The receptors were gathered from a human donor in good health, serving as a control.

As concerns this clonotype: It is likely a read error, because the conserved phenylalanine at the end of the CDR3 is missing. The rearrangement joins TRBV10-1 to TRBJ2-5; tentative D call: TRBD1 (5 bases). CDR1 is WNHNN and CDR2 is SYGVQD in the germline V gene (reference sequence). This CDR3 region has 13 residues. Trimming pared 4 bases from V and 9 bases from J, leaving 15 bases between. CDR3 region: CASSAGLKGSQYL. The CDR3 nucleotides are TGCGCCAGCAGTGCCGGCCTCAAGGGGTCCCAGTACCTC.

This clonotype was counted ten times or more. CDR3 bases: TGTGCCAGCAGCCCAGAACGACTAGCGGGGTTCTACGAGCAGTACTTC. Translated, it gives CASSPERLAGFYEQYF. The gene calls are TRBV11-2 and TRBJ2-7; 11 bases agree with TRBD2. This CDR3 has 16 residues. The V segment lost 5 bases and the J segment 3 bases; nucleotides outside the gene matches: 9. Germline V gives CDR1 SGHAT, CDR2 FQNNGV.

This clonotype was detected ten times or more. This rearrangement joins TRBV19 to TRBJ1-2; D remains unclear. The V end was cut by 3 bases, the J end by 4 bases, with 12 bases between. Germline V gives CDR1 LNHDA, CDR2 SQIVND (reference sequence). The CDR3 runs to 14 residues. CDR3 residues: CASSIGGGFYGYTF. CDR3 coding DNA: TGTGCCAGTAGTATCGGTGGAGGGTTCTATGGCTACACCTTC.

This clonotype has ten or more counts. V and J are TRBV4-2 and TRBJ2-7; TRBD2 might be the D (5 bases). Germline-derived CDR1 and CDR2 are LGHNA and YNFKEQ. The CDR3 loop spans 14 amino acids. V dropped 5 bases and J dropped 4 bases, with 15 bases sitting between them. In DNA, the CDR3 is TGTGCCAGCAGCTCACCGGGTTCGGGGTACGAGCAGTACTTC. This gives the protein CASSSPGSGYEQYF.

Turning to this clonotype: A much larger clone is a single base away; this may be a read error. The V and J genes are TRBV4-3 and TRBJ1-1, with D unresolved. The CDR3 loop spans 13 amino acids. Germline loops: CDR1 LGHNA, CDR2 YSLEER. V lost 8 bases and J 2 bases, leaving 12 bases between the germline ends. The CDR3 DNA is TGCGCCAGCCGCGCGCAGGTAAACACTGAAGCTTTCTTT. Translating it yields CASRAQVNTEAFF.

This chain links TRBV10-2 with TRBJ1-2, with D perhaps TRBD1 (6 bases). The length of the CDR3 is 13 residues. The germline CDR1 and CDR2 sequences are WSHSY and SAAADI. The V end was cut by 7 bases, the J end by 7 bases, with 16 bases between. CDR3 DNA: TGCGCCAGCACCTGGGACAAGGCTACTGGCTACACCTTC. Its protein product is CASTWDKATGYTF.

This chain connects TRBV5-1 to TRBJ1-2, with 8 bases fitting TRBD1. The CDR3 sequence is 14 residues long. With 2 bases clipped from V and 6 bases from J, the junction kept 6 bases outside the gene matches. Germline V gives CDR1 SGHRS, CDR2 YFSETQ. This CDR3 is CASSLGATGDGYTF. DNA of the CDR3: TGCGCCAGCAGCTTAGGGGCGACAGGGGATGGCTACACCTTC.

This clonotype was counted once. This chain links TRBV19 with TRBJ1-2, with TRBD1 matching over 12 bases. V was clipped by 9 bases and J by 5 bases; unmatched bases: 7. The CDR3 is made up of 14 amino acids. Germline values: CDR1 LNHDA, CDR2 SQIVND (reference sequence). CDR3 sequence: CASSSGQGAYGYTF. CDR3 bases: TGTGCCAGCAGCTCGGGACAGGGGGCTTATGGCTACACCTTC.

A few counts support this clonotype. The chain is built from TRBV9 and TRBJ1-5, with 7 bases identical to TRBD1. Trimming removed 1 base from V and 0 bases from J; junction bases left unmatched: 4. This CDR3 has 16 residues. CDR1 is SGDLS, CDR2 YYNGEE, per germline. The CDR3 DNA reads as TGTGCCAGCAGCGTATTACAGGGGTATAGCAATCAGCCCCAGCATTTT. Amino acid sequence: CASSVLQGYSNQPQHF.

This clonotype was detected many times. V usage is TRBV3-1 and J usage is TRBJ1-1, with TRBD1 matching over 7 bases. This CDR3 contains 13 residues. Germline assignment: CDR1 LGHDT and CDR2 YNNKEL (reference sequence). V lost 3 bases and J lost 7; bases outside the gene matches: 5. The CDR3 region is CASSQAGQNEAFF. CDR3 in DNA: TGTGCCAGCAGCCAGGCGGGACAGAATGAAGCTTTCTTT.

This clonotype was seen many times. The chain joins TRBV20-1 to TRBJ2-3, with a weak D call TRBD1 (5 bases). Germline V gene data show CDR1 as DFQATT and CDR2 as SNEGSKA (reference sequence). The CDR3 loop spans 13 amino acids. Trimming took off 6 bases at V and 6 bases at J, with 16 bases between the two ends. The CDR3 loop is CSARTIAGDTQYF. CDR3 nucleotides: TGCAGTGCCCGGACAATTGCAGGGGATACGCAGTATTTT.

This clonotype was seen many times. This chain connects TRBV12-3 or TRBV12-4 to TRBJ1-4; a possible D gene is TRBD1 (5 bases). Trimming shortened V by 6 bases and J by 3 bases, and 14 bases separated the two germline ends. CDR3 length: 15 amino acids. CDR3 region: CASRREGRSNEKLFF. CDR3 nucleotide sequence: TGTGCCAGCAGGAGAGAGGGGCGATCTAATGAAAAACTGTTTTTT.

The chain joins TRBV24-1 to TRBJ1-5; 8 bases match TRBD1. Germline values: CDR1 KGHDR, CDR2 SFDVKD. The CDR3 contains 14 residues. Germline trimming cut 6 bases from V and 1 base from J; bases unmatched to any gene: 1. This CDR3 reads CATSRQGSNQPQHF. The CDR3, as DNA: TGTGCCACCAGTAGACAGGGGAGCAATCAGCCCCAGCATTTT.

This clonotype was observed many times. The rearrangement joins TRBV30 to TRBJ1-6; 9 bases align to TRBD1. The ends lost 1 base at V and 9 bases at J; junction bases unmatched: 4. Germline V gene lookup returns CDR1 GTSNPN and CDR2 SVGIG (reference sequence). This CDR3 has 14 residues. The DNA of the CDR3 is TGTGCCTGGAGTGAAGGGACAGGGAGTTCACCCCTCCACTTT. Translating gives CAWSEGTGSSPLHF.

This clonotype was detected many times. The chain employs TRBV7-7 and TRBJ1-2; D is undetermined. V lost 5 bases and J lost 3, with 19 bases in between. The length of the CDR3 is 16 residues. The germline CDR1 and CDR2 sequences are SSHAT and FNYEAQ (reference sequence). The CDR3 bases are TGTGCCAGCAGCCCTGTAACCGGGCCAGCGGACTATGGCTACACCTTC. Residues: CASSPVTGPADYGYTF.

About this clonotype: The germline gene is not matched at one end of the junction; a read error may be the cause. The chain combines TRBV6-2 or TRBV6-3 with TRBJ2-2; TRBD1 matches at 10 bases. CDR3 length equals 15 residues. Germline loops: CDR1 MNHEY, CDR2 SVGEGT. CDR3 in amino acids: CASSYSDRGTGELVF. In nucleotides, the CDR3 is TGTGCCAGCAGTTACTCGGACAGGGGGACCGGGGAGCTGGTTTTT.

The rearrangement joins TRBV19 to TRBJ1-1, with D perhaps TRBD1 (5 bases). This CDR3 is 15 amino acids long. The ends were cut back, 7 bases at V and 0 bases at J, with 15 bases in the middle. Germline CDR1 and CDR2: LNHDA and SQIVND (reference sequence). CDR3 coding DNA: TGTGCCAGTATAACAGGTAATACGATGAACACTGAAGCTTTCTTT. It specifies CASITGNTMNTEAFF. Based on the CDR3 plus reference TRBV19 and TRBJ1-1, the full variable domain is DGGITQSPKYLFRKEGQNVTLSCEQNLNHDAMYWYRQDPGQGLRLIYYSQIVNDFQKGDIAEGYSVSREKKESFPLTVTSAQKNPTAFYLCASITGNTMNTEAFFGQGTRLTVV.

The chain has TRBV25-1 and TRBJ2-7, with D unclear. Germline V gene data show CDR1 as MGHDK and CDR2 as SYGVNS. Trimming cost V 8 bases and J 0 bases, with 14 bases left between them. The CDR3 covers 14 residues. In DNA, the CDR3 is TGTGCCAGCCGTCACCCGGCGAGCTCCTACGAGCAGTACTTC. Its protein is CASRHPASSYEQYF.

This clonotype was counted many times. The chain joins TRBV11-3 to TRBJ2-6; D ambiguous. The CDR3 spans 14 residues. In germline, CDR1 is SGHNT, CDR2 YENEEA. V was trimmed by 5 bases and J by 0 bases, leaving 5 bases between them. The CDR3 coding sequence is TGTGCCAGCAGCCCCCACTCTGGGGCCAACGTCCTGACTTTC. Translation: CASSPHSGANVLTF.

The chain uses TRBV2 and TRBJ2-3, with 7 bases matching TRBD1. V dropped 0 bases and J dropped 6; count of bases not matched to a gene: 3. Germline V CDR1 and CDR2: SNHLY, FYNNEI. This CDR3 has 14 residues. This chain's CDR3 is CASSEAGRGDTQYF. DNA of the CDR3: TGTGCCAGCAGTGAAGCAGGCAGGGGGGATACGCAGTATTTT.

The chain uses TRBV24-1 and TRBJ2-3; perhaps TRBD1 as D (5 bases). CDR3 length: 14 amino acids. V was shortened by 4 bases and J by 8 bases, with 15 bases between the two germline ends. Germline V CDR1 and CDR2: KGHDR, SFDVKD. The CDR3 reads CATSEAGPIGTQYF. In DNA, the CDR3 is TGTGCCACCAGTGAAGCAGGGCCCATAGGTACGCAGTATTTT.

This clonotype was seen more than once but under ten times. The V and J genes are TRBV2 and TRBJ1-3; D gene unclear. The CDR3 is 12 amino acids. V was cut by 3 bases and J by 2 bases, with 2 bases left in between. Germline assignment: CDR1 SNHLY and CDR2 FYNNEI. The CDR3 region is CASSDPGNTIYF. DNA for the CDR3: TGTGCCAGCAGTGACCCTGGAAACACCATATATTTT. The full variable domain, with the rest looked up from reference TRBV2 and TRBJ1-3, is EPEVTQTPSHQVTQMGQEVILRCVPISNHLYFYWYRQILGQKVEFLVSFYNNEISEKSEIFDDQFSVERPDGSNFTLKIRSTKLEDSAMYFCASSDPGNTIYFGEGSWLTVV.

This clonotype appeared many times. This chain links TRBV6-1 with TRBJ2-3; D is possibly TRBD1 (6 bases). The V end lost 6 bases, the J end lost 7 bases, and 23 bases lay between the germline ends. Germline V gives CDR1 MNHNS, CDR2 SASEGT. The CDR3 covers 16 residues. The CDR3 bases are TGTGCCAGCAGAGGACAGTTAACCGTTGCATCCAATACGCAGTATTTT. It is translated as CASRGQLTVASNTQYF.

This chain uses TRBV19 with TRBJ2-1, with 8 bases identical to TRBD1. The CDR3 contains 15 residues. CDR1 and CDR2 from the germline V gene are LNHDA and SQIVND (reference sequence). V was pared by 1 base and J by 5 bases, with 4 bases of the junction left unmatched. The CDR3 sequence is CASSIGQGRNNEQFF. The CDR3 DNA follows: TGTGCCAGTAGTATAGGACAGGGGAGAAACAATGAGCAGTTCTTC.

The chain carries TRBV20-1 and TRBJ2-3; D is perhaps TRBD2 (5 bases). CDR1 and CDR2 (germline): DFQATT, SNEGSKA (reference sequence). Between the trimmed V and J ends, which lost 4 bases and 0 bases, there was a span of 14 bases. This CDR3 is built from 15 residues. CDR3: CSATQVSVSTDTQYF. The CDR3 DNA reads TGCAGTGCTACCCAGGTTAGCGTGAGCACAGATACGCAGTATTTT.

This clonotype was seen ten or more times. The rearrangement links TRBV4-3 to TRBJ2-3; D may be TRBD2 (6 bases). The CDR3 sequence is 16 residues long. Germline assignment: CDR1 LGHNA and CDR2 YSLEER. V lost 0 bases to trimming and J lost 1 base, with 11 bases between them. The CDR3 DNA reads TGCGCCAGCAGCCAAGAGGGGACGGGGGGCACAGATACGCAGTATTTT. Its translation is CASSQEGTGGTDTQYF.